Below, 2 T cell receptor beta chains from the same sample are listed, as sequenced in a study of regulatory T cells in long-lasting Graves disease. The time point: newly diagnosed GD, antithyroid drugs for less than 3 months. RNA from PBMCs was the source of the TCR library. CDR3-region Arm-PCR and iRepertoire HTBI primers produced the TCR beta libraries. MiXCR, run by TCRdb on the multiplex PCR reads, gives a single entry per CDR3 protein. Of 380,000 or so distinct CDR3 sequences in the sample, around 15% are singletons; the top ten hold roughly a fifth. These data were likewise used in another study, on T cells in Graves' hyperthyroidism and ophthalmopathy.

Sequences were derived from peripheral blood mononuclear cells (PBMCs), sampled at new diagnosis, from a patient treated with antithyroid drugs. The receptor set was obtained from a woman aged 18-35 years with Graves disease.

This clonotype was recorded at least ten times. V and J are TRBV2 and TRBJ1-5; TRBD1 matches 7 bases. With 4 bases clipped from V and 3 bases from J, the junction kept 6 bases outside the gene matches. The CDR3 runs 15 residues. Germline V gives CDR1 SNHLY, CDR2 FYNNEI. The CDR3 DNA reads TGTGCCAGCAGTGGGCTTGGGACAGCCAATCAGCCCCAGCATTTT. It encodes CASSGLGTANQPQHF.

This clonotype was recorded at least ten times. V and J are TRBV11-2 and TRBJ2-1; a possible D gene is TRBD2 (5 bases). Trimming cost V 0 bases and J 7 bases, with 7 bases left between them. This CDR3 region has 13 residues. Germline assignment: CDR1 SGHAT and CDR2 FQNNGV. The CDR3 coding sequence is TGTGCCAGCAGCTTAGAGAGCGGTAATGAGCAGTTCTTC. Translated: CASSLESGNEQFF.